Listed here are 31 T cell receptor beta chains from one sample, sequenced in a study of Ad26.COV2.S vaccination and SARS-CoV-2 variants. The treatment: some 20 received Ad26.COV2.S at low or high dose, single or two shots; about 5 received placebo; per-sample allocation not given. Samples analyzed were those drawn on day 63 after the first vaccine or placebo injection. TCRdb's copy holds only in-frame clones and misses some; the assay was immunoSEQ multiplex PCR. The table shows some 640,000 clones, with about 89% occurring only once. The specimen was peripheral blood, collected in a trial of Ad26.COV2.S vaccine versus placebo. The receptors here all came from a person between 18 and 59 years old who received the Ad26.COV2.S COVID-19 vaccine or a placebo.

This chain uses TRBV6-5 with TRBJ1-1; tentatively, D is TRBD1 (5 bases). CDR1 and CDR2 from the germline V gene are MNHEY and SVGAGI. With 0 bases removed from V and 6 bases from J, the gap between germline ends came to 17 bases. The CDR3 is 16 amino acids. CDR3 DNA sequence: TGTGCCAGCAGTTACTCGAGTGGGGGGACCCGCGCTGAAGCTTTCTTT. As protein: CASSYSSGGTRAEAFF.

The chain links TRBV29-1 to TRBJ1-2; the match to TRBD1 covers 10 bases. Germline CDR1 is SQVTM and CDR2 is ANQGSEA. The CDR3 spans 13 residues. Germline trimming cut 6 bases from V and 3 bases from J; bases unmatched to any gene: 4. CDR3 nucleotides: TGCAGCGTGGGGACAGGGGTTGACTATGGCTACACCTTC. Protein: CSVGTGVDYGYTF.

The rearrangement uses TRBV7-8 and TRBJ2-7; D perhaps matches TRBD1 (5 bases). This CDR3 is built from 15 residues. Germline CDR1 SGHVS, CDR2 FQNEAQ. The ends were cut back, 4 bases at V and 5 bases at J, with 18 bases in the middle. The CDR3: CASSSSRQIIDEQYF. The CDR3 DNA reads as TGTGCCAGCAGCTCCTCCAGACAGATCATCGACGAGCAGTACTTC.

The chain joins TRBV10-2 to TRBJ1-6; D uncertain. The CDR3 runs to 14 residues. Germline lookup yields CDR1 WSHSY and CDR2 SAAADI. Trimming shortened V by 2 bases and J by 11 bases, and 13 bases separated the two germline ends. As DNA, the CDR3 is TGCGCCAGCAGTGAGATGCTCCCCGGACCACCCCTCCACTTT. It yields the protein CASSEMLPGPPLHF.

The chain is built from TRBV6-2 or TRBV6-3 and TRBJ1-2; tentative D call: TRBD1 (5 bases). The V end lost 6 bases, the J end lost 0 bases, and 17 bases lay between the germline ends. Looked up from germline, CDR1 is MNHEY and CDR2 is SVGEGT. CDR3 length equals 16 residues. CDR3 sequence reads: CASSIVRTTPNYGYTF. For the CDR3, the DNA is TGTGCCAGCAGCATAGTGAGGACAACTCCTAACTATGGCTACACCTTC.

This rearrangement joins TRBV5-4 to TRBJ2-7; D not certain. The germline V and J ends were trimmed by 3 bases and 7 bases, with 11 bases remaining between them. Germline V gene lookup returns CDR1 SGHNT and CDR2 YYREEE (reference sequence). CDR3 size: 12 residues. CDR3 bases: TGTGCCAGCAGCTCGCCCTCCGGTGAGCAGTACTTC. Its translation: CASSSPSGEQYF.

This clone has only one observation. This chain connects TRBV2 to TRBJ1-2, with TRBD1 matching 12 bases. Germline V CDR1 and CDR2: SNHLY, FYNNEI. The length of the CDR3 is 14 residues. The V gene end was trimmed by 6 bases and the J gene end by 3 bases; junction bases not matched to a gene: 2. The CDR3 bases are TGTGCCAGCAGAGGGACAGGGGGCGACTATGGCTACACCTTC. As protein: CASRGTGGDYGYTF. Full variable domain (missing parts from reference TRBV2 and TRBJ1-2): EPEVTQTPSHQVTQMGQEVILRCVPISNHLYFYWYRQILGQKVEFLVSFYNNEISEKSEIFDDQFSVERPDGSNFTLKIRSTKLEDSAMYFCASRGTGGDYGYTFGSGTRLTVV.

The rearrangement uses TRBV6-5 and TRBJ1-1; 7 bases line up with TRBD1. CDR3 size: 15 residues. J was trimmed by 5 bases and V by 6 bases; bases with no gene match: 12. From germline, CDR1 is MNHEY and CDR2 SVGAGI. CDR3 nucleotides: TGTGCCAGCAGCTCCAGGGGGGGCGTTGTTACTGAAGCTTTCTTT. This encodes CASSSRGGVVTEAFF.

This sequence joins TRBV27 and TRBJ1-2; 10 nucleotides align to TRBD1. CDR3 size: 15 residues. CDR1 MNHEY and CDR2 SMNVEV come from the germline V gene (reference sequence). The junction had 4 bases not matched to a gene; V was cut back by 3 bases and J by 3 bases. The CDR3 region has the DNA TGTGCCAGCAGTTTTGGGACAGGGGAACACTATGGCTACACCTTC. Amino acids: CASSFGTGEHYGYTF.

CDR3 sequence (DNA): TGTGCCAGTAGTATTTGGGCCAGTGATAGCAATCAGCCCCAGCATTTT. Translation: CASSIWASDSNQPQHF. V usage is TRBV19 and J usage is TRBJ1-5; D uncertain. CDR3 length: 16 amino acids. Per the germline V gene, CDR1 is LNHDA and CDR2 is SQIVND (reference sequence). With 3 bases removed from V and 0 bases from J, the gap between germline ends came to 12 bases. The variable domain in full, completed from reference TRBV19 and TRBJ1-5, reads DGGITQSPKYLFRKEGQNVTLSCEQNLNHDAMYWYRQDPGQGLRLIYYSQIVNDFQKGDIAEGYSVSREKKESFPLTVTSAQKNPTAFYLCASSIWASDSNQPQHFGDGTRLSIL.

The chain recombines TRBV5-4 with TRBJ1-1; 9 bases fit TRBD1. V lost 0 bases, J lost 5 bases, and 2 bases stayed unmatched. The CDR3 totals 14 residues. The germline V gene encodes CDR1 SGHNT and CDR2 YYREEE (reference sequence). The CDR3 region is CASSLAGTGTEAFF. The CDR3 DNA is TGTGCCAGCAGCTTGGCCGGGACAGGGACTGAAGCTTTCTTT.

This chain uses TRBV7-2 with TRBJ1-4; D is ambiguous. Germline CDR1 SGHTA, CDR2 FQGNSA. CDR3 length equals 16 residues. V was clipped by 5 bases and J by 3 bases, with 16 bases between them. The CDR3: CASSPGSPQANEKLFF. In nucleotides, the CDR3 is TGTGCCAGCAGCCCTGGGTCGCCGCAAGCTAATGAAAAACTGTTTTTT.

The chain links TRBV7-6 to TRBJ2-7; either TRBD1 or TRBD2 may fit D (5 bases each). V shed 8 bases and J shed 1 base, with 12 bases lying between them. The CDR3 contains 13 residues. Germline CDR1 and CDR2: SGHVS and FNYEAQ. The CDR3 region is CASGGPESYEQYF. The CDR3 nucleotides read TGTGCCAGCGGGGGACCCGAGTCCTACGAGCAGTACTTC.

The J gene is TRBJ2-2, the V gene TRBV4-3; D gene unclear. Germline CDR1 LGHNA, CDR2 YSLEER. V dropped 0 bases and J dropped 7 bases, with 12 bases sitting between them. This CDR3 is built from 15 residues. The CDR3 sequence: CASSQDRPVFGELFF. The CDR3 region has the DNA TGCGCCAGCAGCCAAGATCGCCCCGTTTTCGGGGAGCTGTTTTTT.

The J gene is TRBJ2-6, the V gene TRBV7-3, with D perhaps matching TRBD2 (5 bases). Trimming pared 4 bases from V and 4 bases from J, leaving 14 bases between. The germline V gene has CDR1 SGHTA and CDR2 FQGTGA. This CDR3 contains 16 residues. CDR3 DNA sequence: TGTGCCAGCAGCTCCTCAGCGGTCCCGGGGGCCAACGTCCTGACTTTC. It codes for CASSSSAVPGANVLTF. Full variable domain (remainder filled in from reference TRBV7-3 and TRBJ2-6): GAGVSQTPSNKVTEKGKYVELRCDPISGHTALYWYRQSLGQGPEFLIYFQGTGAADDSGLPNDRFFAVRPEGSVSTLKIQRTERGDSAVYLCASSSSAVPGANVLTFGAGSRLTVL.

The chain couples TRBV13 to TRBJ2-3, with 10 bases lining up with TRBD2. From germline, CDR1 is PRHDT and CDR2 FYEKMQ (reference sequence). V lost 5 bases, J lost 4 bases, and 6 bases stayed unmatched. There are 15 residues in the CDR3. The CDR3 coding sequence is TGTGCCAGCAGCCCCCGCAGCGGGAGGGCAGATACGCAGTATTTT. Its protein is CASSPRSGRADTQYF.

Points on this clone: One junction end does not reproduce the germline sequence, and a read error may be involved. V is TRBV4-1 and J is TRBJ2-2, with unresolved D. Germline assignment: CDR1 MGHRA and CDR2 YSYEKL. The CDR3 runs 15 residues. The CDR3 loop reads CASSHPSKATWELFF. In nucleotides, the CDR3 is TGCGCCAGCAGCCACCCGTCTAAGGCCACCTGGGAGCTGTTTTTT.

The chain carries TRBV4-1 and TRBJ1-2; 11 bases fit TRBD1. V trimming: 3 bases; J trimming: 8 bases; junction bases outside the gene matches: 11. The CDR3 totals 16 residues. The V gene's germline CDR1 is MGHRA and CDR2 YSYEKL. Here the CDR3 DNA reads TGCGCCAGCAGCCACGGACAGGGGGCCGCTTATTCCGGCTACACCTTC. This codes for CASSHGQGAAYSGYTF.

V gene TRBV6-5 combines with J gene TRBJ1-1; weak D call: TRBD1 (6 bases). The CDR3 extends over 11 amino acids. The germline V gene encodes CDR1 MNHEY and CDR2 SVGAGI. Trimming removed 6 bases at V and 7 bases at J, with 9 bases between. For the CDR3, the DNA is TGTGCCAGCAGAGGGGGGTTTGAAGCTTTCTTT. Residues: CASRGGFEAFF.

This clone was recorded once. The chain has TRBV15 and TRBJ2-3; possible D gene TRBD2, 5 bases. The V gene lost 1 base and the J gene lost 0 bases, with 11 bases spanning the gap. This CDR3 contains 16 residues. Germline V lookup: CDR1 LNHNV, CDR2 YYDKDF (reference sequence). DNA for the CDR3: TGTGCCACCAGCAGAGGGAGGCAATCTAGCACAGATACGCAGTATTTT. Protein: CATSRGRQSSTDTQYF.

This clone was seen only once. V gene TRBV7-2 combines with J gene TRBJ2-5, with D maybe TRBD1 (6 bases). The germline CDR1 and CDR2 sequences are SGHTA and FQGNSA. This CDR3 contains 14 residues. Trimming pared 5 bases from V and 6 bases from J, leaving 16 bases between. In nucleotides, the CDR3 is TGTGCCAGCAGCCCAGGACAGCGCCCCAAGACCCAGTACTTC. Translated: CASSPGQRPKTQYF.

The V call is TRBV11-1, the J call TRBJ1-1, with 9 bases that match TRBD1. Germline values: CDR1 SGHAT, CDR2 FQDESV (reference sequence). The junction had 4 bases not matched to a gene; V was cut back by 4 bases and J by 10 bases. CDR3 length equals 12 residues. The CDR3 reads CASSSLTGGAFF. The CDR3 DNA sequence: TGTGCCAGCAGCTCCTTGACAGGGGGAGCTTTCTTT. Full variable domain (rest looked up from reference TRBV11-1 and TRBJ1-1): EAEVAQSPRYKITEKSQAVAFWCDPISGHATLYWYRQILGQGPELLVQFQDESVVDDSQLPKDRFSAERLKGVDSTLKIQPAELGDSAMYLCASSSLTGGAFFGQGTRLTVV.

The rearrangement uses TRBV3-1 (or the pseudogene TRBV3-2) and TRBJ2-7; 9 bases are shared with TRBD1. V shed 4 bases and J 0 bases; nucleotides not matched to a gene: 4. Germline assignment: CDR1 LGHDT and CDR2 YNNKEL (reference sequence). CDR3 length: 15 residues. The CDR3: CASSPGQGFSYEQYF. As DNA, the CDR3 is TGTGCCAGCAGCCCGGGACAGGGCTTCTCCTACGAGCAGTACTTC.

This rearrangement joins TRBV7-2 to TRBJ2-5, with 8 bases matching TRBD2. Germline V gene lookup returns CDR1 SGHTA and CDR2 FQGNSA. The V and J ends lost 2 bases and 5 bases, in that order; junction bases with no gene match: 1. The CDR3 totals 13 residues. The CDR3 nucleotides read TGTGCCAGCAGCTTACGGGAGGGGGAGACCCAGTACTTC. It yields the protein CASSLREGETQYF.

The V and J genes are TRBV5-5 and TRBJ2-3; the match to TRBD1 covers 7 bases. CDR3 length: 15 residues. Germline V lookup: CDR1 SGHKS, CDR2 YYEKEE (reference sequence). The junction had 4 bases not matched to a gene; V was cut back by 3 bases and J by 0 bases. CDR3 loop: CASSYYRGSTDTQYF. CDR3 coding DNA: TGTGCCAGCAGCTACTACAGGGGAAGCACAGATACGCAGTATTTT.

The DNA for the CDR3 is TGTGCCAGCAGTCCCCCGGGACAGGGGGATATATGGGGCACAGATACGCAGTATTTT. Residues: CASSPPGQGDIWGTDTQYF. J is TRBJ2-3 and V is TRBV6-2 or TRBV6-3, with TRBD1 matching 11 bases. V lost 5 bases, J lost 1 base, and 14 bases stayed unmatched. Germline V gives CDR1 MNHEY, CDR2 SVGEGT. The CDR3 length is 19 residues.

This clone was counted between two and nine times. This sequence joins TRBV10-3 and TRBJ2-7; 9 bases match TRBD1. This CDR3 has 14 residues. Germline V gene sequence: CDR1 ENHRY, CDR2 SYGVKD. J lost 0 bases, V lost 6 bases, and 3 bases had no gene match. CDR3 nucleotide sequence: TGTGCCATCAGAGGGACAGGGAACTCCTACGAGCAGTACTTC. This translates into CAIRGTGNSYEQYF.

The gene calls are TRBV5-1 and TRBJ2-1, with D possibly TRBD2 on 6 matching bases. Germline-derived CDR1 and CDR2 are SGHRS and YFSETQ. V was cut by 6 bases and J by 2 bases, with 15 bases left in between. There are 15 residues in the CDR3. The CDR3 loop reads CASMTEGRAYNEQFF. For the CDR3, the DNA is TGCGCCAGCATGACGGAGGGTAGAGCCTACAATGAGCAGTTCTTC.

This sequence joins TRBV29-1 and TRBJ2-5; D is perhaps TRBD2 (5 bases). Trimming took off 6 bases at V and 2 bases at J, with 10 bases between the two ends. Germline CDR1 and CDR2: SQVTM and ANQGSEA. The length of the CDR3 is 12 residues. CDR3 residues: CSVLARQETQYF. The CDR3 bases are TGCAGCGTGTTAGCGCGACAAGAGACCCAGTACTTC.

The J gene is TRBJ1-1, the V gene TRBV2, with D maybe TRBD1 (5 bases). The germline V gene has CDR1 SNHLY and CDR2 FYNNEI. The V end was cut by 5 bases, the J end by 0 bases, with 13 bases between. The CDR3 length is 15 residues. CDR3 amino acids: CASSWDGSMNTEAFF. CDR3 DNA: TGTGCCAGCAGTTGGGACGGTTCCATGAACACTGAAGCTTTCTTT.

This rearrangement joins TRBV5-4 to TRBJ2-3, with D possibly matching TRBD1 (5 bases). Germline V gene lookup returns CDR1 SGHNT and CDR2 YYREEE (reference sequence). The V and J ends lost 2 bases and 2 bases respectively, with 9 bases between them. The CDR3 has 14 residues. The CDR3: CASSFYGHTDTQYF. The CDR3 DNA follows: TGTGCCAGCAGCTTCTATGGACACACAGATACGCAGTATTTT.